This TCR beta chain was identified in a study of T cells in tuberculosis. Study at large: The T cells targeted glucose monomycolate, a mycobacterial lipid, via CD1B.

The germline V gene encodes CDR1 LNHDA and CDR2 SQIVND (reference sequence). Trimming took off 5 bases at V and 4 bases at J, with 23 bases between the two ends. The CDR3 contains 17 residues. Chain pairing is unknown; alpha and beta were sequenced separately. Produced via immunoSEQ multiplex PCR; TCRdb's table is partial and in-frame only. Of about 58,000 clones listed, over 75% were seen once; the top ten hold 20% to 25%. After thawing and overnight rest, PBMC were stained with GMM-loaded CD1B tetramer, viability dye and anti-CD3 for sorting. CD1B tetramers were loaded with Rhodococcus equi-derived C32 glucose monomycolate. PBMC for tetramer sorting were first depleted of CD14-expressing monocytes.

The chain has TRBV19 and TRBJ1-2; D call uncertain. The clonotype was recovered from an adult woman with latent tuberculosis. Specimen: CD1b-GMM tetramer-negative cells sorted from PBMCs. The CDR3: CASSSFQANRKTYGYTF. The CDR3 bases are TGTGCCAGTAGTTCTTTCCAGGCAAATCGAAAGACCTATGGCTACACCTTC.